This T cell receptor beta chain derives from a study of Ad26.COV2.S vaccination and SARS-CoV-2 variants. Study-level points and caveats: Overall T cell responses may have been underestimated by the analyses of TCR breadth and depth.

In regard to this clone: Its target is not known.

Regarding treatment: some 20 received Ad26.COV2.S at low or high dose, single or two shots; several received placebo; per-sample allocation not given. Sampling was done on day 63 after the first vaccine or placebo injection. The donor was a Boston adult aged 18-55 years. As its vector, the vaccine had Ad26, which expressed Wuhan-strain SARS-CoV-2 spike. The method was immunoSEQ multiplex PCR; TCRdb's version includes in-frame clones alone and lacks a portion of them. This repertoire shows roughly 450,000 clones, 75% to 95% found once; its top ten account for 12%. The source was peripheral blood, collected in a trial of Ad26.COV2.S vaccine versus placebo. The TCR originated in a person between 18 and 59 years old who received the Ad26.COV2.S COVID-19 vaccine or a placebo.

CDR3 in amino acids: CASSLGSGSNTGELFF. The CDR3 bases are TGTGCCAGCAGCTTAGGGTCAGGTTCGAACACCGGGGAGCTGTTTTTT. J is TRBJ2-2 and V is TRBV7-6; no clear D. CDR1 is SGHVS, CDR2 FNYEAQ, per germline. This CDR3 has 16 amino acids. V shed 1 base and J shed 0 bases, with 9 bases lying between them.